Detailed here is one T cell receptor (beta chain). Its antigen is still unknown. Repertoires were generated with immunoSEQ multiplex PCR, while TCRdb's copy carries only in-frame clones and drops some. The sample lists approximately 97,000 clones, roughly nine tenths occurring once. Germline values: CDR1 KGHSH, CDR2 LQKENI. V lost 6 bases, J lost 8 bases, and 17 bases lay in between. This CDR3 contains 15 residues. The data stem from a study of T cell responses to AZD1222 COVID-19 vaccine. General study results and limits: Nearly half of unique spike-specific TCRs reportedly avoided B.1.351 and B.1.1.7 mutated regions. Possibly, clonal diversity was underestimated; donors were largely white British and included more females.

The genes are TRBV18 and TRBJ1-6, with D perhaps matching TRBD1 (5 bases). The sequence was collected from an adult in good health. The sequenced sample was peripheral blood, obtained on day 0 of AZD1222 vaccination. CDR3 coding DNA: TGTGCCAGCTCGCCCGATCAGGGTGGGGATTCACCCCTCCACTTT. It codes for CASSPDQGGDSPLHF. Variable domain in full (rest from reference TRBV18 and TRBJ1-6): NAGVMQNPRHLVRRRGQEARLRCSPMKGHSHVYWYRQLPEEGLKFMVYLQKENIIDESGMPKERFSAEFPKEGPSILRIQQVVRGDSAAYFCASSPDQGGDSPLHFGNGTRLTVT.